Sequencing of this T cell receptor beta chain was carried out in a study of T-cell reconstitution after alpha-beta-depleted transplantation in children. Study conclusions and caveats: Reportedly, alpha-beta T cells present about two months post-transplant originated from several hundred expanded clones of graft origin. Day-60 TCRbeta diversity that was high in some patients was derived from surviving recipient T cells and thymic progenitors. T cells produced anew were the main source of T-cell counts and diversity one year after transplant.

The CDR3 consists of 14 residues. Germline V lookup: CDR1 SGHAT, CDR2 FQNNGV. V lost 3 bases, J lost 7 bases, and 13 bases lay in between. In this sample, this clonotype turned up a few times. As yet, its antigen is unknown. Unique molecular identifiers featured in how the TCRbeta library was prepared. TCRdb re-called the PCR reads through MiXCR, storing one row per CDR3 protein. The sample carries approximately 230,000 distinct CDR3 sequences, about 24% recorded once. The rearrangement links TRBV11-2 to TRBJ2-1, with D maybe TRBD2 (6 bases). This receptor was identified in a female patient aged 2-15 years who had a stem cell transplant for congenital amegakaryocytic thrombocytopenia, so the T cells may come from the graft donor. The source material was PBMCs, mostly from graft donor cells, sampled 360 days after TCRalphabeta/CD19-depleted stem cell transplant. The CDR3 DNA reads as TGTGCCAGCAGCTTCCAACTAGCTTGGAATGAGCAGTTCTTC. Translation gives CASSFQLAWNEQFF.